These T cell receptor beta chains were read from a single sample in a study of T cell responses to AZD1222 COVID-19 vaccine. Assay: immunoSEQ multiplex PCR; the TCRdb copy retains only in-frame clones and omits some. The sample has about 180,000 clones; around 93% are singletons. This sample comprised peripheral blood, obtained 28 days after the second dose of the MenACWY control vaccine. These receptor sequences come from an adult who received the MenACWY meningococcal vaccine as a control. Each CDR3 is given with its conserved first and last residue. D genes are given only for firm matches. Rows may omit the clone size; those that give it use once, few, many or a size class.

TRBV15	TRBJ1-1	NA	NA	CATSRDRVTEAFF	TGTGCCACCAGCAGAGATAGGGTTACTGAAGCTTTCTTT
TRBV9	TRBJ2-3	NA	NA	CASSVYPGSTDTQYF	TGTGCCAGCAGCGTTTATCCGGGGAGCACAGATACGCAGTATTTT
TRBV7-2	TRBJ2-1	NA	NA	CASSPGSYNEQFF	TGTGCCAGCAGCCCAGGGTCCTACAATGAGCAGTTCTTC
TRBV6-5	TRBJ1-5	NA	NA	CASRTDSTPFQPQHF	TGTGCCAGCCGTACTGACAGTACCCCATTTCAGCCCCAGCATTTT
TRBV30	TRBJ1-1	NA	once	CAWSGGGRRAFF	TGTGCCTGGAGTGGCGGAGGTAGGAGAGCTTTCTTT
TRBV9	TRBJ2-2	NA	NA	CASSVEYRGELFF	TGTGCCAGCAGCGTAGAATACCGTGGGGAGCTGTTTTTT
TRBV6-5	TRBJ1-4	TRBD1	NA	CASRRGQGEKLFF	TGTGCCAGCCGAAGGGGACAGGGAGAAAAACTGTTTTTT
TRBV4-2	TRBJ1-6	NA	NA	CASSQDGGRVPLHF	TGTGCCAGCAGCCAAGATGGGGGTCGTGTACCCCTCCACTTT
TRBV2	TRBJ1-2	TRBD1	NA	CASRFTGGADYGYTF	TGTGCCAGCAGATTTACAGGGGGCGCGGACTATGGCTACACCTTC
TRBV5-1	TRBJ1-1	TRBD1	NA	CASSEGGENTEAFF	TGCGCCAGCAGCGAAGGGGGCGAGAACACTGAAGCTTTCTTT
TRBV30	TRBJ1-6	NA	NA	CAWSVLGNSPLHF	TGTGCCTGGAGTGTACTCGGAAATTCACCCCTCCACTTT
TRBV6-2/TRBV6-3	TRBJ1-5	NA	NA	CASSPWTENQPQHF	TGTGCCAGCAGTCCCTGGACGGAGAATCAGCCCCAGCATTTT
TRBV6-5	TRBJ1-5	TRBD1	NA	CASSSGQGVQPQHF	TGTGCCAGCAGTTCCGGACAGGGCGTCCAGCCCCAGCATTTT
TRBV5-4	TRBJ2-1	NA	NA	CASSLVADHYNEQFF	TGTGCCAGCAGCTTGGTCGCGGACCATTACAATGAGCAGTTCTTC
TRBV10-3	TRBJ1-2	NA	NA	CAISRDSRGYTF	TGTGCCATCAGCCGGGACTCTCGTGGCTACACCTTC
TRBV7-6	TRBJ1-6	NA	NA	CASSLQGWGDSYNSPLHF	TGTGCCAGCAGCCTCCAAGGATGGGGGGACTCCTATAATTCACCCCTCCACTTT
TRBV7-2	TRBJ1-4	NA	NA	CASSFVGQKLFF	TGTGCCAGCAGCTTTGTGGGGCAAAAACTGTTTTTT
TRBV6-5	TRBJ1-5	NA	NA	CATCQGYSNQPQHF	TGTGCCACTTGCCAGGGGTATAGCAATCAGCCCCAGCATTTT
TRBV7-6	TRBJ1-4	NA	NA	CASSLVPPTGETNEKLFF	TGTGCCAGCAGCTTAGTCCCTCCTACAGGAGAAACTAATGAAAAACTGTTTTTT
TRBV6-5	TRBJ1-1	TRBD1	NA	CASSTDRRNTEAFF	TGTGCCAGCAGTACGGACAGGAGGAACACTGAAGCTTTCTTT
TRBV30	TRBJ2-2	NA	NA	CAWSVPGGGSGELFF	TGTGCCTGGAGTGTACCGGGTGGGGGATCCGGGGAGCTGTTTTTT
TRBV4-3	TRBJ1-5	NA	NA	CASSHRSGSNQPQHF	TGCGCCAGCAGCCACCGGTCGGGAAGCAATCAGCCCCAGCATTTT
TRBV11-2	TRBJ1-5	NA	NA	CASSTGRNQPQHF	TGTGCCAGCAGCACAGGCCGCAATCAGCCCCAGCATTTT
TRBV7-9	TRBJ1-3	TRBD1	NA	CASSLGQGNTIYF	TGTGCCAGCAGCTTGGGACAGGGAAACACCATATATTTT
TRBV7-2	TRBJ2-2	TRBD1	NA	CASSLGQGRRSGELFF	TGTGCCAGCAGCTTAGGACAGGGAAGGAGGTCCGGGGAGCTGTTTTTT
TRBV7-8	TRBJ1-1	NA	NA	CASTPPLKNTEAFF	TGTGCCAGCACCCCCCCTTTGAAGAACACTGAAGCTTTCTTT
TRBV3-1/TRBV3-2	TRBJ1-2	NA	NA	CASSQMGPANYGYTF	TGTGCCAGCAGCCAGATGGGGCCAGCTAACTATGGCTACACCTTC
TRBV3-1/TRBV3-2	TRBJ2-5	TRBD2	NA	CASSFSGGGEAQYF	TGTGCCAGCAGCTTCAGCGGGGGGGGTGAGGCCCAGTACTTC
TRBV7-6	TRBJ2-3	TRBD1	NA	CASSLRVGQGADTQYF	TGTGCCAGCAGCTTAAGGGTCGGACAGGGGGCAGATACGCAGTATTTT
TRBV27	TRBJ1-6	NA	NA	CASTRRGGSSYNSPLHF	TGTGCCAGCACCCGGAGGGGGGGCAGCTCCTATAATTCACCCCTCCACTTT
TRBV20-1	TRBJ1-2	NA	NA	CSATRGGYTF	TGCAGTGCTACCCGGGGGGGCTACACCTTC
TRBV4-1	TRBJ2-2	NA	NA	CASSQGNGGELFF	TGCGCCAGCAGCCAAGGTAACGGCGGGGAGCTGTTTTTT
TRBV30	TRBJ1-6	TRBD1	few	CAWSVLTGGNSPLHF	TGTGCCTGGAGTGTCCTGACAGGGGGAAATTCACCCCTCCACTTT
TRBV28	TRBJ1-2	TRBD1	NA	CASRQGISGYTF	TGTGCCAGCCGACAGGGGATCTCTGGCTACACCTTC
TRBV7-9	TRBJ2-7	TRBD2	few	CASSEGLAGYEQYF	TGTGCCAGCAGCGAGGGACTAGCGGGCTACGAGCAGTACTTC
TRBV19	TRBJ1-5	TRBD1	NA	CASSIEGTGGIRSQPQHF	TGTGCCAGTAGTATAGAAGGGACAGGGGGCATCCGGAGTCAGCCCCAGCATTTT
TRBV5-6	TRBJ1-3	NA	NA	CASSLRGSGNTIYF	TGTGCCAGCAGCTTACGGGGCTCTGGAAACACCATATATTTT
TRBV9	TRBJ2-2	NA	NA	CASSLGITGELFF	TGTGCCAGCAGCCTCGGAATTACCGGGGAGCTGTTTTTT
TRBV7-2	TRBJ1-5	TRBD1	NA	CASSLGTGGGNQPQHF	TGTGCCAGCAGCCTAGGGACAGGGGGCGGCAATCAGCCCCAGCATTTT
TRBV6-5	TRBJ1-1	NA	NA	CASSYSNGRVGTEAFF	TGTGCCAGCAGTTACTCGAACGGCAGGGTAGGCACTGAAGCTTTCTTT
TRBV19	TRBJ1-1	NA	NA	CASSIERVATEAFF	TGTGCCAGTAGTATAGAGAGGGTCGCCACTGAAGCTTTCTTT
TRBV19	TRBJ2-6	NA	NA	CASSIGGGSLGANVLTF	TGTGCCAGTAGTATAGGTGGCGGATCTCTGGGGGCCAACGTCCTGACTTTC
TRBV2	TRBJ2-7	NA	NA	CASRDGRTEQYF	TGTGCCAGCAGGGACGGACGCACGGAGCAGTACTTC
TRBV5-1	TRBJ1-2	NA	NA	CASSLMGADYGYTF	TGCGCCAGCAGCTTGATGGGGGCCGACTATGGCTACACCTTC
TRBV21-1	TRBJ1-2	NA	NA	CASSKEKGKGTNYGYTF	TGTGCCAGCAGCAAAGAAAAAGGCAAGGGAACTAACTATGGCTACACCTTC
TRBV6-5	TRBJ2-5	NA	NA	CASSPLTSGQETQYF	TGTGCCAGCAGCCCCCTTACAAGCGGCCAAGAGACCCAGTACTTC
TRBV18	TRBJ1-5	NA	NA	CASSPPGVEQPQHF	TGTGCCAGCTCACCCCCAGGAGTAGAACAGCCCCAGCATTTT
TRBV7-2	TRBJ1-1	NA	NA	CASSPGQANTEAFF	TGTGCCAGCAGCCCAGGACAAGCGAACACTGAAGCTTTCTTT